The next 7 T cell receptor beta chains were all read from a single sample in a study of neoadjuvant nivolumab and ipilimumab in lung cancer. Only in-frame clones appear in the TCRdb table, and some are missing; sequencing was by immunoSEQ multiplex PCR. The sample shows over 7,000 clones, 84% of them seen only once. Sample: tumor tissue, taken after neoadjuvant nivolumab, alone or with ipilimumab, at or shortly before surgery. The receptors were gathered from an adult with non-small cell lung cancer.

This chain links TRBV4-1 with TRBJ1-2; possibly TRBD1 for D (5 bases). The CDR3 sequence is 15 residues long. Germline lookup yields CDR1 MGHRA and CDR2 YSYEKL. The V end was cut by 5 bases, the J end by 0 bases, with 13 bases between. In DNA, the CDR3 is TGCGCCAGCAGCGACGAACTGACAGCTAACTATGGCTACACCTTC. The encoded protein is CASSDELTANYGYTF.

J is TRBJ2-1 and V is TRBV2; D gene unclear. The CDR3 has 13 amino acids. Germline V gene lookup returns CDR1 SNHLY and CDR2 FYNNEI. V was clipped by 10 bases and J by 2 bases, with 12 bases between them. CDR3 nucleotides: TGTGCCACCACCGTGCTCCCCTACAATGAGCAGTTCTTC. Its translation is CATTVLPYNEQFF.

The rearrangement joins TRBV7-9 to TRBJ1-1, with 7 nucleotides matching TRBD1. The germline V gene encodes CDR1 SEHNR and CDR2 FQNEAQ (reference sequence). The CDR3 has 13 amino acids. After removal of 5 bases from V and 4 bases from J, the junction contained 4 bases not matched to a gene. CDR3: CASSPDRPTEAFF. The CDR3 DNA follows: TGTGCCAGCAGCCCGGACAGGCCCACTGAAGCTTTCTTT.

The J gene is TRBJ2-7, the V gene TRBV4-1; D gene uncertain. Germline V gives CDR1 MGHRA, CDR2 YSYEKL. CDR3 length equals 15 residues. Trimming stripped 1 base from V and 0 bases from J, with 10 bases between. The CDR3 DNA follows: TGCGCCAGCAGCCAAGGGTCGGCTAGCTCCTACGAGCAGTACTTC. Protein: CASSQGSASSYEQYF.

This clone was counted once. The chain's CDR3 is CASSGWDRGTETF. DNA for the CDR3: TGTGCCAGCAGCGGCTGGGACAGGGGAACTGAGACCTTC. The V call is TRBV5-6, the J call TRBJ1-2, with 10 positions matching TRBD1. The J segment lost 14 bases and the V segment lost 4 bases, leaving 11 bases of the junction unmatched. Germline values: CDR1 SGHDT, CDR2 YYEEEE. The CDR3 extends over 13 amino acids.

V gene TRBV11-2 combines with J gene TRBJ1-2; 9 nucleotides align to TRBD1. From germline, CDR1 is SGHAT and CDR2 FQNNGV. The CDR3 runs to 14 residues. V lost 5 bases to trimming and J lost 2 bases; unmatched junction nucleotides: 3. The CDR3: CASSNDRGNYGYTF. The CDR3 DNA reads TGTGCCAGCAGCAACGACAGGGGGAACTATGGCTACACCTTC.

The chain has TRBV18 and TRBJ1-1; unclear D gene. V gave up 2 bases and J gave up 1 base, with 5 bases separating them. Germline-derived CDR1 and CDR2 are KGHSH and LQKENI. The CDR3 covers 13 residues. CDR3 residues: CASSPTSNTEAFF. The CDR3 nucleotides are TGTGCCAGCTCACCAACCTCGAACACTGAAGCTTTCTTT.